Following are 28 T cell receptor beta chains from one sample sequenced in a study of control samples from healthy donors and cancer patients. Assay: immunoSEQ multiplex PCR; the TCRdb copy retains only in-frame clones and omits some. The sample has 120,000 to 150,000 clones; more than 90% are singletons. Sequencing used blood. These receptors were obtained from a man in his thirties or forties in good health.

The sample holds a few counts of this clone. The chain recombines TRBV6-5 with TRBJ1-2, with TRBD1 as a possible D gene (5 bases). There are 13 residues in the CDR3. CDR1 MNHEY and CDR2 SVGAGI come from the germline V gene. The V gene lost 5 bases and the J gene lost 6 bases, with 13 bases spanning the gap. CDR3 bases: TGTGCCAGCAGTACGACAGTGGGGAATGGCTACACCTTC. This translates into CASSTTVGNGYTF.

Remarks on this clone: The junction differs from germline at one of its ends, possibly a read error. Distinct nucleotide sequences in the sample also encode this CDR3. The genes are TRBV5-4 and TRBJ2-2; 10 bases are shared with TRBD2. The CDR3 is 15 amino acids. CDR1 is SGHNT, CDR2 YYREEE, per germline (reference sequence). Here the CDR3 reads CASSLASGGRGELFF. The CDR3 DNA reads TGCGCCAGCAGCTTGGCTAGCGGGGGAAGGGGGGAGCTGTTTTTT.

The V gene is TRBV7-5, the J gene TRBJ2-3; the table assigns TRBD2, which was not confirmed against the DNA. TRBV7-5 has pseudogene status. The length of the CDR3 is 16 residues. CDR3 sequence reads: CARSATSGGARDTQYF. The CDR3 DNA follows: TGTGCCAGAAGCGCCACAAGCGGGGGGGCGAGGGATACGCAGTATTTT.

This chain joins TRBV28 and TRBJ2-1, with D perhaps being TRBD1 or TRBD2 (5 bases each). V was clipped by 0 bases and J by 5 bases, with 5 bases between them. The CDR3 loop spans 13 amino acids. Germline lookup yields CDR1 MDHEN and CDR2 SYDVKM. The CDR3 DNA sequence: TGTGCCAGCAGTTTATGGGGGGACAATGAGCAGTTCTTC. This codes for CASSLWGDNEQFF. The entire variable domain, with the rest obtained from reference TRBV28 and TRBJ2-1, is as follows: DVKVTQSSRYLVKRTGEKVFLECVQDMDHENMFWYRQDPGLGLRLIYFSYDVKMKEKGDIPEGYSVSREKKERFSLILESASTNQTSMYLCASSLWGDNEQFFGPGTRLTVL.

The chain employs TRBV7-9 and TRBJ1-5; TRBD1 is a possible D gene (5 bases). The CDR3 has 15 amino acids. Germline values: CDR1 SEHNR, CDR2 FQNEAQ (reference sequence). The V end was cut by 4 bases, the J end by 4 bases, with 14 bases between. CDR3 loop: CASSSSGTSNQPQHF. The CDR3 region has the DNA TGTGCCAGCAGCTCCTCCGGGACGAGTAATCAGCCCCAGCATTTT.

The V gene is TRBV7-2, the J gene TRBJ2-7; D not certain. Trimming took 5 bases from V and 4 from J, leaving 9 bases between them. This CDR3 has 12 residues. Per germline, CDR1 SGHTA and CDR2 FQGNSA. The CDR3 DNA sequence: TGTGCCAGCAGCCCAAGTGCTTACGAGCAGTACTTC. Translating it yields CASSPSAYEQYF. The full variable domain, rest sourced from reference TRBV7-2 and TRBJ2-7, is GAGVSQSPSNKVTEKGKDVELRCDPISGHTALYWYRQSLGQGLEFLIYFQGNSAPDKSGLPSDRFSAERTGGSVSTLTIQRTQQEDSAVYLCASSPSAYEQYFGPGTRLTVT.

The chain carries TRBV24-1 and TRBJ1-4; a weak D match, TRBD1 (6 bases). The V end lost 5 bases, the J end lost 7 bases, and 19 bases lay between the germline ends. CDR3 length: 16 amino acids. Germline-derived CDR1 and CDR2 are KGHDR and SFDVKD. CDR3 protein: CATSGVDLQGREKLFF. The CDR3 bases are TGTGCCACCAGTGGTGTAGATCTGCAGGGGCGTGAAAAACTGTTTTTT.

This clone occurred a few times. The chain has TRBV4-1 and TRBJ1-2; D gene uncertain. Germline CDR1 reads MGHRA; CDR2 reads YSYEKL. This CDR3 region has 11 residues. The V end was cut by 2 bases, the J end by 13 bases, with 11 bases between. The CDR3 nucleotides are TGCGCCAGCAGCCAACGCCAACCCGGCACCTTC. Translation gives CASSQRQPGTF.

The CDR3 region is CASSLSRQNIQYF. CDR3 DNA: TGTGCCAGTAGCCTCTCCAGACAAAACATTCAGTACTTC. The genes are TRBV19 and TRBJ2-4; D remains unclear. Trimming stripped 6 bases from V and 5 bases from J, with 11 bases between. This CDR3 is built from 13 residues. CDR1 LNHDA and CDR2 SQIVND come from the germline V gene (reference sequence).

The rearrangement links TRBV29-1 to TRBJ1-1; 8 bases are a match to TRBD1. V lost 5 bases and J lost 1; bases outside the gene matches: 9. Germline V gene lookup returns CDR1 SQVTM and CDR2 ANQGSEA. This CDR3 contains 15 residues. CDR3 amino acids: CSVSSDRAGNTEAFF. As DNA, the CDR3 is TGCAGCGTTTCTTCGGACAGGGCGGGGAACACTGAAGCTTTCTTT. The whole variable domain, filled in from reference TRBV29-1 and TRBJ1-1, reads SAVISQKPSRDICQRGTSLTIQCQVDSQVTMMFWYRQQPGQSLTLIATANQGSEATYESGFVIDKFPISRPNLTFSTLTVSNMSPEDSSIYLCSVSSDRAGNTEAFFGQGTRLTVV.

This chain uses TRBV5-1 with TRBJ2-1; 9 bases are a match to TRBD1. Germline V CDR1 and CDR2: SGHRS, YFSETQ. The CDR3 has 16 residues. V trimming: 0 bases; J trimming: 5 bases; junction bases outside the gene matches: 6. In nucleotides, the CDR3 is TGCGCCAGCAGCTTGGGGGGGACAGGGCAACACAATGAGCAGTTCTTC. This codes for CASSLGGTGQHNEQFF.

Remarks on this clone: Other nucleotide sequences from this sample produce the same CDR3. The chain links TRBV19 to TRBJ2-3; D ambiguous. The length of the CDR3 is 12 residues. The V end lost 4 bases, the J end lost 3 bases, and 5 bases lay between the germline ends. CDR1 is LNHDA, CDR2 SQIVND, per germline (reference sequence). The CDR3 nucleotides are TGTGCCAGTAGTACCGGTACAGATACGCAGTATTTT. This codes for CASSTGTDTQYF.

J is TRBJ2-6 and V is TRBV19; maybe TRBD1 (6 bases). CDR3 length equals 17 residues. V was trimmed by 6 bases and J by 0 bases, leaving 15 bases between them. Germline loops: CDR1 LNHDA, CDR2 SQIVND (reference sequence). CDR3 nucleotides: TGTGCCAGTAGAATGGGGACACTTCGCTCTGGGGCCAACGTCCTGACTTTC. Its protein is CASRMGTLRSGANVLTF.

The rearrangement links TRBV5-1 to TRBJ1-3, with 9 positions matching TRBD1. Unmatched junction bases numbered 11, after V lost 3 bases and J lost 4 bases. This CDR3 is built from 17 residues. CDR1 is SGHRS and CDR2 is YFSETQ in the germline V gene. CDR3 DNA sequence: TGCGCCAGCAGCTACAATACCGGGACAGGGCGGGGAAACACCATATATTTT. Protein sequence: CASSYNTGTGRGNTIYF.

The V call is TRBV6-5, the J call TRBJ2-7, with 10 bases lining up with TRBD1. Trimming took 6 bases from V and 5 from J; bases not matched to a gene: 7. Germline CDR1 reads MNHEY; CDR2 reads SVGAGI. This CDR3 has 14 amino acids. The CDR3 DNA sequence: TGTGCCAGCAGCGACAGGGGGCCCCCCGACGAGCAGTACTTC. It codes for CASSDRGPPDEQYF.

V and J are TRBV7-9 and TRBJ1-3; D is ambiguous. The CDR3 runs 14 residues. Looked up from germline, CDR1 is SEHNR and CDR2 is FQNEAQ (reference sequence). V lost 5 bases and J 2 bases, leaving 10 bases between the germline ends. CDR3: CASSPGAAGNTIYF. The CDR3 bases are TGTGCCAGCAGCCCAGGTGCGGCTGGAAACACCATATATTTT.

This sequence joins TRBV29-1 and TRBJ2-3; D not resolved. The germline gives CDR1 SQVTM, CDR2 ANQGSEA. V lost 5 bases and J lost 4, with 10 bases in between. This CDR3 has 12 residues. The CDR3 DNA is TGCAGCGTTCCGCTAGGATCAGATACGCAGTATTTT. Translated: CSVPLGSDTQYF.

This chain connects TRBV2 to TRBJ2-7, with D possibly being TRBD1 (6 bases). This CDR3 comprises 14 residues. The V gene lost 4 bases and the J gene lost 2 bases, with 12 bases spanning the gap. CDR1 and CDR2 (germline): SNHLY, FYNNEI. CDR3 nucleotide sequence: TGTGCCAGCAGTGCAATGCAGGGGACCTACGAGCAGTACTTC. It is translated as CASSAMQGTYEQYF.

This sequence joins TRBV30 and TRBJ2-7; possible D gene TRBD2, 7 bases. The CDR3 runs to 13 residues. Trimming removed 2 bases at V and 3 bases at J, with 11 bases between. Germline V gives CDR1 GTSNPN, CDR2 SVGIG (reference sequence). Here the CDR3 reads CAWSPGGLYEQYF. CDR3 DNA: TGTGCCTGGAGTCCCGGGGGGCTCTACGAGCAGTACTTC.

This sequence joins TRBV7-9 and TRBJ1-1; D remains ambiguous. With 4 bases removed from V and 1 base from J, the gap between germline ends came to 1 base. CDR3 length: 11 amino acids. Germline V lookup: CDR1 SEHNR, CDR2 FQNEAQ (reference sequence). CDR3 coding DNA: TGTGCCAGCAGCTCGAACACTGAAGCTTTCTTT. Translating it yields CASSSNTEAFF.

The gene calls are TRBV9 and TRBJ1-3; D call uncertain. The CDR3 is 13 amino acids. Per the germline V gene, CDR1 is SGDLS and CDR2 is YYNGEE. V lost 3 bases, J lost 2 bases, and 6 bases lay in between. The CDR3 is CASSDGPGNTIYF. The CDR3 DNA reads as TGTGCCAGCAGCGATGGACCTGGAAACACCATATATTTT.

The V gene is TRBV10-3, the J gene TRBJ1-1; TRBD1 is a possible D gene (5 bases). Deletions cut 8 bases from V and 4 bases from J, with 17 bases between. Germline CDR1 and CDR2: ENHRY and SYGVKD. The CDR3 totals 14 residues. CDR3 nucleotide sequence: TGTGCCATCGCCTATGGGGGGGTTGGCACTGAAGCTTTCTTT. Its protein product is CAIAYGGVGTEAFF.

V usage is TRBV24-1 and J usage is TRBJ2-5; weak D call: TRBD1 (6 bases). The CDR3 spans 13 residues. Germline V lookup: CDR1 KGHDR, CDR2 SFDVKD. Between the trimmed V and J ends, which lost 4 bases and 2 bases, there was a span of 7 bases. As DNA, the CDR3 is TGTGCCACCAGTGACGGACAGCAAGAGACCCAGTACTTC. Encoded protein: CATSDGQQETQYF.

This clone has only one observation. V gene TRBV6-6 combines with J gene TRBJ2-2; 10 bases line up with TRBD1. CDR1 is MNHNY and CDR2 is SVGAGI in the germline V gene (reference sequence). The CDR3 is 15 amino acids. With 7 bases clipped from V and 5 bases from J, the junction kept 7 bases outside the gene matches. CDR3 loop: CASTIRTGGTGELFF. The CDR3 coding sequence is TGTGCCAGCACTATTCGGACAGGGGGAACCGGGGAGCTGTTTTTT.

This chain links TRBV18 with TRBJ1-2; D gene unclear. Trimming removed 6 bases at V and 4 bases at J, with 12 bases between. The CDR3 covers 13 residues. Germline CDR1 and CDR2: KGHSH and LQKENI. The CDR3 loop reads CASSPDGSYGYTF. For the CDR3, the DNA is TGTGCCAGCTCCCCGGACGGCAGCTATGGCTACACCTTC.

The chain has TRBV5-1 and TRBJ1-1, with D tentatively TRBD1 (5 bases). From germline, CDR1 is SGHRS and CDR2 YFSETQ. V dropped 0 bases and J dropped 1 base, with 7 bases sitting between them. The CDR3 has 14 residues. CDR3 residues: CASSLAGGNTEAFF. CDR3 coding DNA: TGCGCCAGCAGCTTGGCCGGGGGGAACACTGAAGCTTTCTTT.

The chain joins TRBV11-2 to TRBJ1-3; D uncertain. Germline V CDR1 and CDR2: SGHAT, FQNNGV. V was shortened by 2 bases and J by 0 bases, with 11 bases between the two germline ends. There are 16 residues in the CDR3. CDR3 amino acids: CASSLKAPPSGNTIYF. CDR3 DNA: TGTGCCAGCAGCTTAAAGGCACCCCCCTCTGGAAACACCATATATTTT. The entire variable domain, with the rest obtained from reference TRBV11-2 and TRBJ1-3, is as follows: EAGVAQSPRYKIIEKRQSVAFWCNPISGHATLYWYQQILGQGPKLLIQFQNNGVVDDSQLPKDRFSAERLKGVDSTLKIQPAKLEDSAVYLCASSLKAPPSGNTIYFGEGSWLTVV.

The chain links TRBV9 to TRBJ2-3; 8 positions agree with TRBD2. V was clipped by 2 bases and J by 1 base; unmatched bases: 12. Germline CDR1 is SGDLS and CDR2 is YYNGEE. The CDR3 length is 18 residues. The CDR3 sequence: CASSVGAGAFLGTDTQYF. The CDR3, as DNA: TGTGCCAGCAGCGTGGGAGCGGGGGCTTTTTTGGGCACAGATACGCAGTATTTT.